A single sample is the source of the 31 T cell receptor beta chains below, sequenced in a study of neurological immune-mediated disorders. TCRdb ran MiXCR on the 5' RACE reads and lists one entry per CDR3 protein. The sample lists tens of thousands of distinct CDR3 sequences, about a tenth seen once, with roughly 20% in the top ten. Material for sequencing was PBMCs. The receptors originated from a woman aged 40 to 50 with HTLV-1-associated myelopathy (HAM/TSP).

This clonotype ranks as medium-sized. This chain connects TRBV24-1 to TRBJ2-4; 7 bases agree with TRBD1. The length of the CDR3 is 17 residues. Trimming cost V 0 bases and J 4 bases; bases outside gene matches: 8. Germline V gene lookup returns CDR1 KGHDR and CDR2 SFDVKD. CDR3 in amino acids: CATSDLTGAPLKNIQYF. CDR3 nucleotides: TGTGCCACCAGTGATTTGACAGGGGCCCCCTTAAAAAACATTCAGTACTTC.

This clonotype has more than one count but fewer than ten. The chain uses TRBV11-2 and TRBJ2-2; D gene unclear. This CDR3 contains 17 residues. The germline V and J ends were trimmed by 10 bases and 3 bases, with 24 bases remaining between them. The germline CDR1 and CDR2 sequences are SGHAT and FQNNGV. The CDR3 protein is CATSNGFSFLDTGELFF. CDR3 bases: TGTGCCACCTCGAATGGCTTTTCGTTCCTGGACACCGGGGAGCTGTTTTTT.

This clonotype was observed at least ten times. V usage is TRBV4-3 and J usage is TRBJ2-1, with TRBD2 identical over 7 bases. Trimming cost V 1 base and J 3 bases; bases outside gene matches: 3. CDR3 size: 15 residues. The germline gives CDR1 LGHNA, CDR2 YSLEER. The CDR3 here is CASSQGASGYNEQFF. CDR3 coding DNA: TGCGCCAGCAGCCAAGGGGCTAGCGGCTACAATGAGCAGTTCTTC.

This clonotype showed up many times. The chain employs TRBV6-5 and TRBJ2-1; 7 positions agree with TRBD1. Losses at the gene ends were 0 bases for V and 8 bases for J; bases not matched to a gene: 7. CDR1 and CDR2 from the germline V gene are MNHEY and SVGAGI. The CDR3 totals 15 residues. CDR3 amino acids: CASSYSRQGLYEQFF. As DNA, the CDR3 is TGTGCCAGCAGTTACTCACGACAGGGCTTGTATGAGCAGTTCTTC.

Only a few counts were recorded for this clonotype. This CDR3 is CASSQDGVAGETQYF. As DNA, the CDR3 is TGTGCCAGCAGCCAAGATGGGGTAGCCGGGGAGACCCAGTACTTC. The chain uses TRBV4-2 and TRBJ2-5; D uncertain. The CDR3 sequence is 15 residues long. The germline gives CDR1 LGHNA, CDR2 YNFKEQ. V was shortened by 0 bases and J by 5 bases, with 13 bases between the two germline ends.

This clonotype was counted once. The gene calls are TRBV4-2 and TRBJ2-5; 7 positions match TRBD2. This CDR3 is 15 amino acids long. V trimming: 4 bases; J trimming: 3 bases; junction bases outside the gene matches: 8. Germline V gene sequence: CDR1 LGHNA, CDR2 YNFKEQ. CDR3 coding DNA: TGTGCCAGCAGCCCCTCGGGAGGCGGGGAAGAGACCCAGTACTTC. Protein: CASSPSGGGEETQYF.

This clonotype was detected many times. This chain links TRBV18 with TRBJ2-7; D remains ambiguous. CDR1 KGHSH and CDR2 LQKENI come from the germline V gene. The V and J ends lost 3 bases and 3 bases respectively, with 12 bases between them. CDR3 length: 14 amino acids. CDR3 protein: CASSPTYSSYEQYF. In DNA form, the CDR3 reads TGTGCCAGCTCACCTACCTATTCCAGCTACGAGCAGTACTTC.

This clonotype showed up many times. The chain has TRBV4-1 and TRBJ1-5, with 8 bases that match TRBD1. Germline-derived CDR1 and CDR2 are MGHRA and YSYEKL. The CDR3 is 15 amino acids. The J segment lost 4 bases and the V segment lost 4 bases, leaving 6 bases of the junction unmatched. As DNA, the CDR3 is TGCGCCAGCAGCCTAGAAACAGGGGGAAATCAGCCCCAGCATTTT. This translates into CASSLETGGNQPQHF.

The table lists this clonotype with many counts. Here the CDR3 reads CATLRTTGGAQETQYF. CDR3 coding DNA: TGTGCCACCCTTAGGACTACCGGGGGGGCGCAAGAGACCCAGTACTTC. This chain connects TRBV10-3 to TRBJ2-5; 8 bases agree with TRBD2. The V gene end was trimmed by 10 bases and the J gene end by 2 bases; junction bases not matched to a gene: 15. Per germline, CDR1 ENHRY and CDR2 SYGVKD. The CDR3 runs to 16 residues.

This clonotype was detected many times. This sequence joins TRBV27 and TRBJ2-5; 11 nucleotides agree with TRBD2. Trimming cost V 5 bases and J 3 bases; bases outside gene matches: 14. CDR1 and CDR2 (germline): MNHEY, SMNVEV (reference sequence). The CDR3 loop spans 18 amino acids. The CDR3 DNA is TGTGCCAGCAGTCCCCACGTCAACCTAGCGGGGGGAGAAGAGACCCAGTACTTC. It specifies CASSPHVNLAGGEETQYF.

This clonotype was seen many times. This chain links TRBV3-1 with TRBJ2-1; 10 bases map to TRBD2. V shed 2 bases and J 3 bases; nucleotides not matched to a gene: 7. There are 17 residues in the CDR3. CDR1 is LGHDT, CDR2 YNNKEL, per germline (reference sequence). The CDR3: CASSQRLASGSYNEQFF. The CDR3, as DNA: TGTGCCAGCAGCCAAAGGTTAGCTAGCGGGAGCTACAATGAGCAGTTCTTC.

This clonotype was counted ten times or more. The CDR3 is CASSPAWISYNEQFF. Written as DNA, the CDR3 is TGTGCCAGCAGCCCTGCTTGGATCTCCTACAATGAGCAGTTCTTC. This chain joins TRBV3-1 and TRBJ2-1; no clear D gene. V lost 4 bases and J lost 0, with 10 bases in between. There are 15 residues in the CDR3. CDR1 and CDR2 from the germline V gene are LGHDT and YNNKEL (reference sequence).

This clonotype is labeled as medium-sized. The gene calls are TRBV25-1 and TRBJ2-3; the D is unclear. The CDR3 covers 15 residues. Deletions cut 5 bases from V and 0 bases from J, with 12 bases between. Germline assignment: CDR1 MGHDK and CDR2 SYGVNS. The CDR3 DNA follows: TGTGCCAGCAGTTTGACAACCCTTAGCACAGATACGCAGTATTTT. It specifies CASSLTTLSTDTQYF.

This clonotype was detected ten times or more. The chain joins TRBV5-1 to TRBJ2-1; D gene unclear. V was cut by 6 bases and J by 9 bases, with 13 bases left in between. CDR1 and CDR2 (germline): SGHRS, YFSETQ. CDR3 length: 12 amino acids. The chain's CDR3 is CASTPEWGEQFF. In nucleotides, the CDR3 is TGCGCCAGCACCCCTGAATGGGGTGAGCAGTTCTTC. The complete variable domain, with remaining parts taken from reference TRBV5-1 and TRBJ2-1, reads KAGVTQTPRYLIKTRGQQVTLSCSPISGHRSVSWYQQTPGQGLQFLFEYFSETQRNKGNFPGRFSGRQFSNSRSEMNVSTLELGDSALYLCASTPEWGEQFFGPGTRLTVL.

Many counts were recorded for this clonotype. The junction shows a germline mismatch at one end, possibly a read error. The CDR3 DNA reads as TGTGCCAGCACCTTATCCGGGGGTGGAGATACGCAGTATTTT. This encodes CASTLSGGGDTQYF. The chain carries TRBV11-2 and TRBJ2-3, with D possibly matching TRBD2 (6 bases). The CDR3 totals 14 residues. Germline assignment: CDR1 SGHAT and CDR2 FQNNGV.

This clonotype was seen a single time. The V and J genes are TRBV2 and TRBJ2-4, with D possibly matching TRBD2 (6 bases). Trimming removed 3 bases from V and 0 bases from J, with 12 bases in between. The CDR3 totals 16 residues. Germline CDR1 reads SNHLY; CDR2 reads FYNNEI. The CDR3 DNA is TGTGCCAGCAGTGACGGGGGAGACCTAGCCAAAAACATTCAGTACTTC. Amino acids: CASSDGGDLAKNIQYF.

V usage is TRBV21-1 and J usage is TRBJ2-2; the table names TRBD1, a call not compared with the DNA. TRBV21-1 is a pseudogene locus. CDR3 length: 16 residues. CDR3 coding DNA: TGTGCCAGAAGACCATGGACAGGGACGATAACCGGGGAGCTGTTTTTT. It translates to CARRPWTGTITGELFF.

This clonotype occurred many times. The V and J genes are TRBV6-6 and TRBJ1-3, with D possibly TRBD1 on 5 matching bases. This CDR3 contains 15 residues. The V end was cut by 4 bases, the J end by 1 base, with 11 bases between. The germline CDR1 and CDR2 sequences are MNHNY and SVGAGI (reference sequence). The CDR3 coding sequence is TGTGCCAGCAGTTCCCCCGGGGGATCTGGAAACACCATATATTTT. This gives the protein CASSSPGGSGNTIYF.

This clonotype was counted many times. This sequence joins TRBV20-1 and TRBJ2-3, with unresolved D. From germline, CDR1 is DFQATT and CDR2 SNEGSKA (reference sequence). The CDR3 consists of 15 residues. V lost 3 bases to trimming and J lost 0 bases, with 13 bases between them. Written as DNA, the CDR3 is TGCAGTGCTAGTGATTCGGTGGCGAGCACAGATACGCAGTATTTT. It yields the protein CSASDSVASTDTQYF.

This clonotype was counted at least ten times. The chain carries TRBV5-1 and TRBJ1-5; D uncertain. This CDR3 is 15 amino acids long. CDR1 and CDR2 (germline): SGHRS, YFSETQ. V lost 0 bases and J lost 3, with 10 bases in between. CDR3: CASSLVPENNQPQHF. As DNA, the CDR3 is TGCGCCAGCAGCTTGGTGCCAGAGAACAATCAGCCCCAGCATTTT.

This clonotype appeared many times. The rearrangement joins TRBV7-3 to TRBJ2-2, with D perhaps assigned TRBD1 or TRBD2 (5 bases each). The CDR3 totals 14 residues. Trimming stripped 5 bases from V and 6 bases from J, with 13 bases between. Per germline, CDR1 SGHTA and CDR2 FQGTGA. The CDR3 region has the DNA TGTGCCAGCAGCCCGGGTGGGGGACCCGGGGAGCTGTTTTTT. This translates into CASSPGGGPGELFF.

This clonotype was detected ten times or more. In DNA, the CDR3 is TGTGCTAGCCTGTCCTTGGGACTAGCGGGGGCGTTCACAGATACGCAGTATTTT. Amino acid sequence: CASLSLGLAGAFTDTQYF. V gene TRBV12-5 combines with J gene TRBJ2-3, with 14 bases that match TRBD2. From germline, CDR1 is LGHNT and CDR2 FRNRAP. The CDR3 is 18 amino acids. V lost 9 bases, J lost 2 bases, and 13 bases stayed unmatched.

This clonotype turned up a few times. This may come from a read error, since a much larger clone is one base off. The chain is built from TRBV10-3 and TRBJ2-3, with 9 bases identical to TRBD1. Per the germline V gene, CDR1 is ENHRY and CDR2 is SYGVKD. The CDR3 runs to 14 residues. The DNA of the CDR3 is TGTTCCAGCGCCTCGGGACAGGGTACAGATACGCAGTATTTT. Translating it yields CSSASGQGTDTQYF.

This clonotype was seen at least ten times. V and J are TRBV10-3 and TRBJ1-3; maybe TRBD1 (5 bases). Germline CDR1 ENHRY, CDR2 SYGVKD. V was pared by 10 bases and J by 6 bases, with 19 bases between. The CDR3 consists of 14 residues. The CDR3 loop is CATHLGTGKNTIYF. The DNA of the CDR3 is TGTGCCACCCACCTGGGGACCGGCAAAAACACCATATATTTT.

This clonotype has a count of ten or more. The chain couples TRBV4-1 to TRBJ2-6; D not certain. The V gene lost 0 bases and the J gene lost 0 bases, with 15 bases spanning the gap. Per germline, CDR1 MGHRA and CDR2 YSYEKL. This CDR3 region has 19 residues. The CDR3 DNA follows: TGCGCCAGCAGCCAAGATGACGGAACCACGTACTCTGGGGCCAACGTCCTGACTTTC. This sequence encodes CASSQDDGTTYSGANVLTF.

This clonotype was observed at least ten times. The V gene is TRBV5-6, the J gene TRBJ2-1, with 10 bases aligning to TRBD1. Germline V CDR1 and CDR2: SGHDT, YYEEEE. The CDR3 is 15 amino acids. The ends lost 10 bases at V and 3 bases at J; junction bases unmatched: 10. The CDR3 here is CASSPGQGFYNEQFF. In nucleotides, the CDR3 is TGTGCCTCTTCACCGGGACAGGGGTTCTACAATGAGCAGTTCTTC.

This clonotype was counted ten times or more. The gene calls are TRBV7-2 and TRBJ2-3, with a possible D match to TRBD2 (6 bases). Germline V lookup: CDR1 SGHTA, CDR2 FQGNSA. The V end lost 2 bases, the J end lost 1 base, and 10 bases lay between the germline ends. CDR3 size: 15 residues. Here the CDR3 reads CASSLRGIGTDTQYF. CDR3 DNA sequence: TGTGCCAGCAGCTTACGGGGGATTGGCACAGATACGCAGTATTTT.

This clonotype has ten or more counts. The chain recombines TRBV6-4 with TRBJ2-1; possibly TRBD2 for D (5 bases). CDR3 length: 14 amino acids. Trimming pared 4 bases from V and 6 bases from J, leaving 13 bases between. Looked up from germline, CDR1 is MRHNA and CDR2 is SNTAGT. CDR3 sequence: CASSAGIASNEQFF. The CDR3 nucleotides read TGTGCCAGCAGTGCTGGGATAGCGAGCAATGAGCAGTTCTTC.

This clonotype was counted many times. The rearrangement joins TRBV9 to TRBJ1-3; 8 positions agree with TRBD1. CDR1 is SGDLS and CDR2 is YYNGEE in the germline V gene. The CDR3 extends over 16 amino acids. J gave up 2 bases and V 2 bases, and 6 bases lay outside the gene matches. CDR3 bases: TGTGCCAGCAGCGTCACAGGGGGGCCTCCTGGAAACACCATATATTTT. Translation: CASSVTGGPPGNTIYF.

A note on this clonotype: The junction does not match germline at one end; this may be a read error. The chain has TRBV11-3 and TRBJ2-4, with D tentatively TRBD2 (5 bases). This CDR3 spans 17 amino acids. Germline V gene data show CDR1 as SGHNT and CDR2 as YENEEA. CDR3 sequence reads: CVSSLAFSHLAKNIQYF. The CDR3 region has the DNA TGTGTCAGCAGCTTAGCGTTTAGTCATCTAGCCAAAAACATTCAGTACTTC.

This clonotype appeared a few times. The chain links TRBV10-3 to TRBJ1-4, with 7 positions matching TRBD1. Germline V gene sequence: CDR1 ENHRY, CDR2 SYGVKD. Germline trimming cut 6 bases from V and 8 bases from J; bases unmatched to any gene: 6. This CDR3 comprises 13 residues. CDR3 residues: CAIRQDRVEKLFF. CDR3 DNA: TGTGCCATCAGACAAGACAGGGTCGAAAAACTGTTTTTT.